This is a list of T cell receptor beta chains from one sample in a study of blood T cells in healthy people across ages. In TCRdb, the 5' RACE reads were re-called with MiXCR into one record per CDR3 protein. This table holds 920,000 or so distinct CDR3 sequences, under 55% found once. Sample: blood. These receptor sequences come from a woman in her sixties in good health. Each CDR3 is given with its conserved first and last residue. The order of the fields is J gene, clone size, D gene, V gene, CDR3 protein, CDR3 DNA. D genes are given only for firm matches. Expanded clones are given a class, and other clones once, few, many or no size at all.

>TRBJ2-7|few|TRBD1|TRBV29-1
CSVIPMDRGGNEQYF
TGCAGCGTCATTCCCATGGACAGGGGGGGAAACGAGCAGTACTTC
>TRBJ2-7|.|TRBD1|TRBV29-1
CSVEARDRGYEQYF
TGCAGCGTTGAAGCCCGGGACAGGGGCTACGAGCAGTACTTC
>TRBJ2-1|.|.|TRBV12-3/TRBV12-4
CAIQVVGEQFF
TGTGCCATCCAGGTGGTTGGTGAGCAGTTCTTC
>TRBJ2-7|.|.|TRBV19
CASSRRTSYGQYF
TGTGCCAGTAGTAGGAGGACAAGCTACGGGCAGTACTTC
>TRBJ2-6|.|.|TRBV7-2
CASSPKGRFGANVLTF
TGTGCCAGCAGCCCTAAGGGCAGGTTTGGGGCCAACGTCCTGACTTTC
>TRBJ2-7|.|TRBD1|TRBV7-9
CASSRQTGGLAEQYF
TGTGCCAGCAGCCGACAGACAGGGGGGCTTGCCGAGCAGTACTTC
>TRBJ1-2|few|.|TRBV6-2/TRBV6-3
CASSYLGATNYGYTF
TGTGCCAGCAGTTATTTGGGGGCAACTAACTATGGCTACACCTTC
>TRBJ2-1|few|.|TRBV6-1
CASSEARNNLGIDEQFF
TGTGCCAGCAGTGAAGCGCGGAACAACTTGGGGATCGATGAGCAGTTCTTC
>TRBJ2-1|many|TRBD2|TRBV28
CASSLRGLAGGTYNEQFF
TGTGCCAGCAGTTTAAGGGGACTAGCGGGAGGGACCTACAATGAGCAGTTCTTC
>TRBJ2-5|.|TRBD2|TRBV20-1
CSARASGSVVQETQYF
TGCAGTGCTAGGGCCAGCGGGAGCGTCGTACAAGAGACCCAGTACTTC
>TRBJ1-4|few|TRBD1|TRBV4-2
CASSPGTGEEKLFF
TGTGCCAGCAGTCCCGGGACAGGGGAAGAAAAACTGTTTTTT
>TRBJ2-1|.|.|TRBV7-9
CVSSLAGEGYQFF
TGTGTCAGCAGCTTAGCTGGAGAGGGTTATCAGTTCTTC
>TRBJ1-2|.|TRBD1|TRBV20-1
CSASETGGKGSYGYTF
TGCAGTGCCAGTGAGACAGGGGGCAAGGGGTCCTATGGCTACACCTTC
>TRBJ1-2|.|.|TRBV20-1
CSARDLDRAGYGYTF
TGCAGTGCTAGAGATCTGGACAGAGCAGGGTATGGCTACACCTTC
>TRBJ2-5|.|TRBD1|TRBV7-3
CASSLTPTGASATQYF
TGTGCCAGCAGCTTAACACCAACAGGGGCGAGTGCGACCCAGTACTTC
>TRBJ2-5|few|.|TRBV27
CASSRTATSQETQYF
TGTGCCAGCAGTCGGACGGCCACCAGCCAAGAGACCCAGTACTTC
>TRBJ2-7|.|.|TRBV7-9
CASSLPAHEQYF
TGTGCCAGCAGCTTACCCGCCCACGAGCAGTACTTC
>TRBJ1-1|.|.|TRBV20-1
CSARLGEHTEAFF
TGCAGTGCTCGATTAGGGGAGCACACTGAAGCTTTCTTT
>TRBJ1-2|.|TRBD1|TRBV12-3/TRBV12-4
CASSLRGTGDLYGYTF
TGTGCCAGCAGTTTAAGGGGGACAGGGGACCTCTATGGCTACACCTTC
>TRBJ1-2|many|.|TRBV20-1
CSARAGANYGYTF
TGCAGTGCTAGGGCAGGAGCTAACTATGGCTACACCTTC
>TRBJ2-1|once|TRBD2|TRBV9
CASSDSGRADNEQFF
TGTGCCAGCAGCGACAGCGGGAGGGCCGACAATGAGCAGTTCTTC
>TRBJ2-7|.|.|TRBV27
CASSNPVKTGVMDEQYF
TGTGCCAGCAGTAACCCCGTAAAGACGGGGGTGATGGACGAGCAGTACTTC